A single sample is the source of the 23 T cell receptor beta chains below, sequenced in a study of cytomegalovirus exposure and HLA in healthy donors. A multiplex PCR was run with 60 Vbeta primers and 13 Jbeta primers. Using immunoSEQ multiplex PCR, the repertoire was profiled, and TCRdb retains in-frame clones only, with some absent. The repertoire holds about 150,000 clones, with around 65% as singletons. The material sequenced was PBMCs. Receptors were obtained from a woman aged 55-70 years in good health and CMV-seronegative.

This sequence joins TRBV4-1 and TRBJ1-5; D is possibly TRBD1 (5 bases). The germline gives CDR1 MGHRA, CDR2 YSYEKL. The CDR3 length is 14 residues. The germline V and J ends were trimmed by 1 base and 5 bases, with 9 bases remaining between them. For the CDR3, the DNA is TGCGCCAGCAGCCAAGTCGGCAGGGATCAGCCCCAGCATTTT. Amino acid sequence: CASSQVGRDQPQHF.

The gene calls are TRBV7-6 and TRBJ2-7; the D gene is possibly TRBD2 (6 bases). Trimming left V 1 base short and J 4 bases short, with 17 bases between. The germline CDR1 and CDR2 sequences are SGHVS and FNYEAQ. The CDR3 is 16 residues long. In DNA, the CDR3 is TGTGCCAGCAGCTTAGTCGGTAGGGACGCGGGGTACGAGCAGTACTTC. This gives the protein CASSLVGRDAGYEQYF.

This clone was seen more than once but under ten times. The chain couples TRBV21-1 to TRBJ2-2; TRBD1, the table's D call, was not compared with the DNA. TRBV21-1 is assigned pseudogene status. The CDR3 extends over 15 amino acids. CDR3 amino acids: CASSPNYDRTGELFF. CDR3 nucleotide sequence: TGTGCCAGCAGCCCCAACTATGACAGAACCGGGGAGCTGTTTTTT.

This chain joins TRBV14 and TRBJ2-1, with TRBD2 matching over 10 bases. With 7 bases clipped from V and 5 bases from J, the junction kept 8 bases outside the gene matches. Germline CDR1 and CDR2: SGHDN and FVKESK. CDR3 length equals 15 residues. The CDR3, as DNA: TGTGCCAGCACGGAGGCTAGCGGGAGCCACAATGAGCAGTTCTTC. Amino acids: CASTEASGSHNEQFF. The complete variable domain, with remaining parts taken from reference TRBV14 and TRBJ2-1, reads EAGVTQFPSHSVIEKGQTVTLRCDPISGHDNLYWYRRVMGKEIKFLLHFVKESKQDESGMPNNRFLAERTGGTYSTLKVQPAELEDSGVYFCASTEASGSHNEQFFGPGTRLTVL.

This clone has just a few counts. This rearrangement joins TRBV9 to TRBJ2-5; D not resolved. V gave up 0 bases and J gave up 1 base, with 7 bases separating them. The CDR3 spans 14 residues. In germline, CDR1 is SGDLS, CDR2 YYNGEE. This CDR3 is CASSVGHSQETQYF. CDR3 in DNA: TGTGCCAGCAGCGTAGGCCACAGCCAAGAGACCCAGTACTTC.

V usage is TRBV2 and J usage is TRBJ2-1; TRBD2 matches 9 bases. The germline CDR1 and CDR2 sequences are SNHLY and FYNNEI. The CDR3 loop spans 15 amino acids. Trimming cost V 3 bases and J 6 bases; bases outside gene matches: 6. The CDR3 coding sequence is TGTGCCAGCAGTGAGTTGCGGGGGGGCCTCAATGAGCAGTTCTTC. The encoded protein is CASSELRGGLNEQFF.

This clone has only a few counts. V is TRBV7-3 and J is TRBJ2-7; no definite D call. Germline V gene sequence: CDR1 SGHTA, CDR2 FQGTGA. Deletions cut 5 bases from V and 1 base from J, with 15 bases between. The CDR3 extends over 15 amino acids. The CDR3 DNA reads as TGTGCCAGCAGCCCCGATGCAGGCAGTTCCTACGAGCAGTACTTC. This codes for CASSPDAGSSYEQYF.

This chain joins TRBV7-3 and TRBJ2-3; D possibly corresponds to TRBD1 (5 bases). V lost 1 base and J lost 1, with 9 bases in between. Germline lookup yields CDR1 SGHTA and CDR2 FQGTGA. The CDR3 runs 15 residues. CDR3 nucleotide sequence: TGTGCCAGCAGCTTAAGTTTAGGGGGCACAGATACGCAGTATTTT. This sequence encodes CASSLSLGGTDTQYF.

This clone has more than one count but fewer than ten. This chain uses TRBV9 with TRBJ1-2, with D possibly being TRBD1 (5 bases). This CDR3 has 15 amino acids. Looked up from germline, CDR1 is SGDLS and CDR2 is YYNGEE. Trimming removed 0 bases from V and 6 bases from J, with 15 bases in between. The chain's CDR3 is CASSVGTFSGDGYTF. The CDR3, as DNA: TGTGCCAGCAGCGTAGGAACGTTCTCGGGGGATGGCTACACCTTC.

V gene TRBV2 combines with J gene TRBJ2-3; 8 bases agree with TRBD2. Germline loops: CDR1 SNHLY, CDR2 FYNNEI. The CDR3 is 15 residues long. The trim removed 6 bases at V and 1 base at J, leaving 6 bases unmatched. CDR3 loop: CASSGARGGTDTQYF. DNA for the CDR3: TGTGCCAGCAGCGGGGCGCGGGGGGGCACAGATACGCAGTATTTT.

J is TRBJ2-1 and V is TRBV29-1; 9 bases align to TRBD2. Looked up from germline, CDR1 is SQVTM and CDR2 is ANQGSEA. Germline trimming cut 8 bases from V and 2 bases from J; bases unmatched to any gene: 7. The CDR3 is 14 amino acids. CDR3 in amino acids: CSYTGGGAYNEQFF. The DNA of the CDR3 is TGCAGCTACACCGGCGGGGGGGCCTACAATGAGCAGTTCTTC.

V gene TRBV6-6 combines with J gene TRBJ1-4; 8 bases fit TRBD1. Germline V CDR1 and CDR2: MNHNY, SVGAGI (reference sequence). The CDR3 length is 15 residues. With 6 bases clipped from V and 4 bases from J, the junction kept 7 bases outside the gene matches. The CDR3 reads CASRKPQGVNEKLFF. Written as DNA, the CDR3 is TGTGCCAGCAGAAAACCACAGGGGGTTAATGAAAAACTGTTTTTT.

This clone has just a few counts. V is TRBV4-1 and J is TRBJ2-6; 7 nucleotides line up with TRBD1. This CDR3 has 19 residues. The V segment lost 4 bases and the J segment 0 bases; nucleotides outside the gene matches: 12. Germline CDR1 MGHRA, CDR2 YSYEKL. The CDR3 bases are TGCGCCAGCAGCCTCCGAACCGGACAGGAGCTCTCTGGGGCCAACGTCCTGACTTTC. The encoded protein is CASSLRTGQELSGANVLTF.

The chain recombines TRBV7-3 with TRBJ2-5; 9 bases align to TRBD1. Trimming took 5 bases from V and 11 from J; bases not matched to a gene: 15. This CDR3 is 15 amino acids long. Germline V gene sequence: CDR1 SGHTA, CDR2 FQGTGA. CDR3 sequence: CASSPAAGTGREQYF. The CDR3 DNA reads TGTGCCAGCAGCCCCGCCGCTGGGACAGGGAGGGAGCAGTACTTC.

The chain recombines TRBV7-2 with TRBJ2-1; TRBD2 is a possible D gene (5 bases). Per the germline V gene, CDR1 is SGHTA and CDR2 is FQGNSA. The CDR3 is 15 amino acids. Trimming cost V 5 bases and J 7 bases, with 18 bases left between them. This CDR3 is CASSPSERRRNEQFF. The CDR3 bases are TGTGCCAGCAGCCCTAGTGAGCGGAGACGGAATGAGCAGTTCTTC.

The rearrangement uses TRBV5-6 and TRBJ2-7; the D gene is possibly TRBD1 (6 bases). This CDR3 comprises 13 residues. Germline CDR1 is SGHDT and CDR2 is YYEEEE. V lost 4 bases and J lost 3, with 11 bases in between. The CDR3 nucleotides are TGTGCCAGCAGCCAAGGACAGTTCTACGAGCAGTACTTC. Amino acid sequence: CASSQGQFYEQYF.

This clone was counted a few times. In nucleotides, the CDR3 is TGTGCCAGCAGTGAACGCCCTTCTACAGGGAACACTGAAGCTTTCTTT. This sequence encodes CASSERPSTGNTEAFF. The V call is TRBV2, the J call TRBJ1-1; TRBD1 might be the D (5 bases). CDR1 is SNHLY and CDR2 is FYNNEI in the germline V gene. Trimming took off 2 bases at V and 1 base at J, with 14 bases between the two ends. The CDR3 has 16 residues. Drawing the rest from reference TRBV2 and TRBJ1-1, the complete variable domain is EPEVTQTPSHQVTQMGQEVILRCVPISNHLYFYWYRQILGQKVEFLVSFYNNEISEKSEIFDDQFSVERPDGSNFTLKIRSTKLEDSAMYFCASSERPSTGNTEAFFGQGTRLTVV.

V gene TRBV14 combines with J gene TRBJ2-3; TRBD2 matches 10 bases. V trimming: 9 bases; J trimming: 0 bases; junction bases outside the gene matches: 6. This CDR3 spans 15 amino acids. Germline V gene data show CDR1 as SGHDN and CDR2 as FVKESK. CDR3: CASGSGGVSTDTQYF. CDR3 DNA sequence: TGTGCCAGTGGAAGCGGGGGGGTAAGCACAGATACGCAGTATTTT.

This chain joins TRBV5-4 and TRBJ2-5, with 12 bases matching TRBD2. This CDR3 has 15 residues. Looked up from germline, CDR1 is SGHNT and CDR2 is YYREEE (reference sequence). V gave up 1 base and J gave up 5 bases; unmatched junction bases: 3. The CDR3 reads CASSLRTSGTETQYF. In nucleotides, the CDR3 is TGTGCCAGCAGCTTGCGGACTAGCGGGACCGAGACCCAGTACTTC.

The CDR3 is CASSFSPAGGVVNEQFF. In nucleotides, the CDR3 is TGTGCCAGCAGCTTCTCACCAGCGGGAGGGGTCGTCAATGAGCAGTTCTTC. V gene TRBV13 combines with J gene TRBJ2-1, with 10 bases aligning to TRBD2. The CDR3 extends over 17 amino acids. Germline lookup yields CDR1 PRHDT and CDR2 FYEKMQ (reference sequence). Trimming removed 3 bases from V and 6 bases from J; junction bases left unmatched: 11.

This clone has only one observation. The chain employs TRBV28 and TRBJ2-1; the D gene is possibly TRBD1 (6 bases). The germline gives CDR1 MDHEN, CDR2 SYDVKM. Trimming shortened V by 6 bases and J by 1 base, and 19 bases separated the two germline ends. The length of the CDR3 is 17 residues. CDR3 region: CASRRTGLGKSYNEQFF. DNA for the CDR3: TGTGCCAGCAGACGAACAGGGTTGGGGAAGTCCTACAATGAGCAGTTCTTC.

The table lists this clone with a few counts. The chain links TRBV21-1 to TRBJ2-7; the table's D call, TRBD1, has no DNA check behind it. TRBV21-1 is shown as a pseudogene. There are 18 residues in the CDR3. CDR3: CASSKALGILGHTYEQYF. The CDR3 bases are TGTGCCAGCAGCAAAGCTTTGGGCATCCTGGGACATACCTACGAGCAGTACTTC.

The chain joins TRBV5-1 to TRBJ2-3; 8 nucleotides align to TRBD2. V shed 4 bases and J 4 bases; nucleotides not matched to a gene: 2. This CDR3 spans 13 amino acids. Germline CDR1 reads SGHRS; CDR2 reads YFSETQ. The CDR3 DNA reads as TGCGCCAGCAGCCCGGGAGGGTCAGATACGCAGTATTTT. Protein sequence: CASSPGGSDTQYF.